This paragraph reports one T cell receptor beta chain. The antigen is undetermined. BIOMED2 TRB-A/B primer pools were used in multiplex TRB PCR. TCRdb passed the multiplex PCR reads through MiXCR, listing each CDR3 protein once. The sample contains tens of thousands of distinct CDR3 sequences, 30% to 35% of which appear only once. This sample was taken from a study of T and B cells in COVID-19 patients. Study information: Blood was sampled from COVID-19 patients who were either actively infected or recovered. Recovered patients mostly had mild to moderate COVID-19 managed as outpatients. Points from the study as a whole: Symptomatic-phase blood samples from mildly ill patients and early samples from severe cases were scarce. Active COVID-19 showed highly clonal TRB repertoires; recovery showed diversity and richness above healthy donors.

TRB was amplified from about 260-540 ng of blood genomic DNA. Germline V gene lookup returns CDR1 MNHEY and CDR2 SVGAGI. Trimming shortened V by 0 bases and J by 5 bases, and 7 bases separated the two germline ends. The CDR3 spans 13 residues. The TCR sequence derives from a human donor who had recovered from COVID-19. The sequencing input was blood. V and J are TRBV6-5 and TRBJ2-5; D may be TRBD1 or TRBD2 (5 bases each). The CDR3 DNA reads TGTGCCAGCAGTTACTCCGAGGGGGAGACCCAGTACTTC. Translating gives CASSYSEGETQYF.